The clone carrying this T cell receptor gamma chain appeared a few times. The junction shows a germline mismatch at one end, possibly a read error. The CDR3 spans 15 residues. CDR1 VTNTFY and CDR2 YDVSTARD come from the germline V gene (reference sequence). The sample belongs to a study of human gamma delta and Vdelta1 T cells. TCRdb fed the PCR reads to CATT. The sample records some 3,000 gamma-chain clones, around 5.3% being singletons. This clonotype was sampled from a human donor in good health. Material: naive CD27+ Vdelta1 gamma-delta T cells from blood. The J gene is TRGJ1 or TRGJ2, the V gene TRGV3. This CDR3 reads CATWDRRLKYYKKIF. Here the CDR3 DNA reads TGTGCCACCTGGGACAGGCGATTAAAGTATTATAAGAAAATATTT.